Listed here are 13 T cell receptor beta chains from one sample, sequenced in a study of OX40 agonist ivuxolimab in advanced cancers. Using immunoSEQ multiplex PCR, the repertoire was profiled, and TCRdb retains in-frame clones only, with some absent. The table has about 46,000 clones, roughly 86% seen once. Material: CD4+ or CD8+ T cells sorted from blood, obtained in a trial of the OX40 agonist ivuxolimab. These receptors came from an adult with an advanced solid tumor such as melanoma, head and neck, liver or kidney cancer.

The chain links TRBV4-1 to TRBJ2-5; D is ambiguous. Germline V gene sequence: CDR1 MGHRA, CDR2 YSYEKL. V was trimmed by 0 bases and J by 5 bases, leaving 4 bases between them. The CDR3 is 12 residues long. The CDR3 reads CASSQDLETQYF. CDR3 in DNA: TGCGCCAGCAGCCAAGATCTGGAGACCCAGTACTTC.

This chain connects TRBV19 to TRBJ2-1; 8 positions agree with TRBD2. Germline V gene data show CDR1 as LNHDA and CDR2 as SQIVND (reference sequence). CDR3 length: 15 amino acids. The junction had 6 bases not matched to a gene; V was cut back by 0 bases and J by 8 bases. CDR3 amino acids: CASSIELAVLDEQFF. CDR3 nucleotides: TGTGCCAGTAGTATAGAACTAGCGGTCCTCGATGAGCAGTTCTTC. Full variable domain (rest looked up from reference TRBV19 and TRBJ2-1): DGGITQSPKYLFRKEGQNVTLSCEQNLNHDAMYWYRQDPGQGLRLIYYSQIVNDFQKGDIAEGYSVSREKKESFPLTVTSAQKNPTAFYLCASSIELAVLDEQFFGPGTRLTVL.

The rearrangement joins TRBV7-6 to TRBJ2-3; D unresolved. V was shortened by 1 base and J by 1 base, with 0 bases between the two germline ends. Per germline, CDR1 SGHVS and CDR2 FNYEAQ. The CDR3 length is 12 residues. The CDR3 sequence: CASSLGTDTQYF. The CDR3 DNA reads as TGTGCCAGCAGCTTAGGCACAGATACGCAGTATTTT.

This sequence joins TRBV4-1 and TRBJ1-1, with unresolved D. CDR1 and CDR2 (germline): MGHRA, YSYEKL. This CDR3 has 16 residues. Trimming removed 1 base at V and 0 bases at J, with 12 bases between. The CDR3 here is CASSQGPLLMNTEAFF. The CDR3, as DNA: TGCGCCAGCAGCCAAGGGCCTCTACTTATGAACACTGAAGCTTTCTTT.

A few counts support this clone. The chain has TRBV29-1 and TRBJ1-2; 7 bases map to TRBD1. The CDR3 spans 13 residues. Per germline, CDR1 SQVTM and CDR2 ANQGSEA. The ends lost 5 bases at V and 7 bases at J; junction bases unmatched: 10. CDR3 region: CSVTDREVGGYTF. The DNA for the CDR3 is TGCAGCGTTACAGACAGGGAAGTTGGTGGCTACACCTTC.

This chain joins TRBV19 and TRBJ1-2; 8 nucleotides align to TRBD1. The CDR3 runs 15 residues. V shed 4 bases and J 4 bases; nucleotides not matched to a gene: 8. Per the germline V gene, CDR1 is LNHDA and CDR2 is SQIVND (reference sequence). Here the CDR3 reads CASSTRTGMLYGYTF. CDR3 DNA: TGTGCCAGTAGTACCCGGACAGGGATGCTCTATGGCTACACCTTC.

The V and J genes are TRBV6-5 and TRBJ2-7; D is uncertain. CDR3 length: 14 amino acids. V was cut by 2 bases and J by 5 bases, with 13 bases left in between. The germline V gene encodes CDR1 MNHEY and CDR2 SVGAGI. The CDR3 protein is CASSYTGSTDEQYF. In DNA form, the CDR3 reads TGTGCCAGCAGTTACACCGGGTCCACCGACGAGCAGTACTTC.

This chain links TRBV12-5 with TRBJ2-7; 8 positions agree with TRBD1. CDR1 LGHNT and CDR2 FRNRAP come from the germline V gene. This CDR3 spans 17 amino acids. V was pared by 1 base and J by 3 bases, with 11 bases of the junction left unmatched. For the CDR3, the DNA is TGTGCTAGTGGTTTGGCTCCCACCCAGGGGGCGATCTACGAGCAGTACTTC. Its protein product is CASGLAPTQGAIYEQYF.

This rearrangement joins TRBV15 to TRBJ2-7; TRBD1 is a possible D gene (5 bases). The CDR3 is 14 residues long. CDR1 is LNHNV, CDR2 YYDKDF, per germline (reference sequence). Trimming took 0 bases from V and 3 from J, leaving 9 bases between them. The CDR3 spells CATSREGAYYEQYF. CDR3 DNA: TGTGCCACCAGCAGAGAAGGGGCGTACTACGAGCAGTACTTC.

The CDR3 DNA sequence: TGCGCCAGCAGCTTTGGACAGGCCTACGAGCAGTACTTC. Amino acid sequence: CASSFGQAYEQYF. V and J are TRBV5-1 and TRBJ2-7; 7 bases are a match to TRBD1. This CDR3 is built from 13 residues. The V and J ends lost 2 bases and 2 bases, in that order; junction bases with no gene match: 1. CDR1 is SGHRS, CDR2 YFSETQ, per germline.

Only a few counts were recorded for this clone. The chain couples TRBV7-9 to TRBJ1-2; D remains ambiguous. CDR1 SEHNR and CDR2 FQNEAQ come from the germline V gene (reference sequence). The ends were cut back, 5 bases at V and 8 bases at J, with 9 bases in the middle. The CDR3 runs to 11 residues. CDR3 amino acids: CASSPREGYTF. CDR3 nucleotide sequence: TGTGCCAGCAGCCCCAGAGAGGGCTACACCTTC.

The CDR3 DNA reads as TGTGCCAGCAGCGTAGGACTAGCGGCCATGAACAATGAGCAGTTCTTC. It encodes CASSVGLAAMNNEQFF. V and J are TRBV9 and TRBJ2-1, with 9 bases lining up with TRBD2. This CDR3 spans 16 amino acids. Germline V gene lookup returns CDR1 SGDLS and CDR2 YYNGEE. The V and J ends lost 0 bases and 5 bases, in that order; junction bases with no gene match: 6.

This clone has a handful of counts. CDR3 in amino acids: CASSLGHPNEQFF. The CDR3 coding sequence is TGTGCCAGCAGCTTGGGACACCCTAATGAGCAGTTCTTC. The chain carries TRBV9 and TRBJ2-1; possibly TRBD1 for D (6 bases). Between the trimmed V and J ends, which lost 4 bases and 7 bases, there was a span of 12 bases. CDR1 SGDLS and CDR2 YYNGEE come from the germline V gene. This CDR3 contains 13 residues. Drawing the rest from reference TRBV9 and TRBJ2-1, the complete variable domain is DSGVTQTPKHLITATGQRVTLRCSPRSGDLSVYWYQQSLDQGLQFLIQYYNGEERAKGNILERFSAQQFPDLHSELNLSSLELGDSALYFCASSLGHPNEQFFGPGTRLTVL.